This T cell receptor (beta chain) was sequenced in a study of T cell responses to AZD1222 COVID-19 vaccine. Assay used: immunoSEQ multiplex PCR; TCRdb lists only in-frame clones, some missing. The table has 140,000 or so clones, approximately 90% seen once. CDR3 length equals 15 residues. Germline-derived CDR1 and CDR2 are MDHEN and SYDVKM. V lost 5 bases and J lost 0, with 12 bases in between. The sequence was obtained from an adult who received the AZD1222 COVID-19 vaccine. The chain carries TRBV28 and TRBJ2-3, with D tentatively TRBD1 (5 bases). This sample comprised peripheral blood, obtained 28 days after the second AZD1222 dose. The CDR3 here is CASSTTAISTDTQYF. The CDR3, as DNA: TGTGCCAGCAGTACGACAGCTATTAGCACAGATACGCAGTATTTT.